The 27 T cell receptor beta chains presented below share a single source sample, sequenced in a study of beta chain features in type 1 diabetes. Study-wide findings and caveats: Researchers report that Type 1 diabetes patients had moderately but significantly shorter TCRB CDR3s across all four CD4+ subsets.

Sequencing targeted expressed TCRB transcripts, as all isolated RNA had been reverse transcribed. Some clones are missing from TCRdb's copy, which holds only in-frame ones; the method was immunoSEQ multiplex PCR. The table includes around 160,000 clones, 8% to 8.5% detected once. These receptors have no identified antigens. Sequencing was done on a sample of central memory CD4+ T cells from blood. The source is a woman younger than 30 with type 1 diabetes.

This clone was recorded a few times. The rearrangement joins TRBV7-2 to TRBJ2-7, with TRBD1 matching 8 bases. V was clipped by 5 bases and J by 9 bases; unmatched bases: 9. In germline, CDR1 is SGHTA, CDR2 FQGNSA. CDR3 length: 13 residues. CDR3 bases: TGTGCCAGCAGCCGAGGGGAGACAGGGGTGCAGTACTTC. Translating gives CASSRGETGVQYF.

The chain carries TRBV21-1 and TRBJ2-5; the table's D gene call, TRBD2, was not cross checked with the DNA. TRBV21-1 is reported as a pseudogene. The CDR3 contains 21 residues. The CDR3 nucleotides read TGTGCCAGCAGCAAGTTTGTTAAGGGACTAGCGGGGGACCCGATGGGGGAGACCCAGTACTTC. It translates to CASSKFVKGLAGDPMGETQYF.

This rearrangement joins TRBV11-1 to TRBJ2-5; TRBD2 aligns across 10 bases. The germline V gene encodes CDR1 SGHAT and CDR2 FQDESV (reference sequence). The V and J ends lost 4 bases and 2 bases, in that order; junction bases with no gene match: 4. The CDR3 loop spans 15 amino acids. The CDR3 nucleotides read TGTGCCAGCAGCTCGGGAGCGGGGGGGCAAGAGACCCAGTACTTC. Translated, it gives CASSSGAGGQETQYF.

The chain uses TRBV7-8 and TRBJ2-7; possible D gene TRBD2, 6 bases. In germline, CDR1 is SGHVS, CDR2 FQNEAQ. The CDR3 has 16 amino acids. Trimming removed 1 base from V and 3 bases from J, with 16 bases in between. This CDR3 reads CASSLGRLVGDYEQYF. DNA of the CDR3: TGTGCCAGCAGCTTAGGTAGACTAGTGGGGGACTACGAGCAGTACTTC.

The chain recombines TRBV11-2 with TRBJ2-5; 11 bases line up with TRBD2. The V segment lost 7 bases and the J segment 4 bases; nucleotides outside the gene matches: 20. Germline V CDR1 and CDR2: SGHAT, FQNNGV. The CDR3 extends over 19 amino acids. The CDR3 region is CASTSTSGTSGSLGETQYF. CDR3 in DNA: TGTGCCAGCACCTCAACCTCCGGGACTAGCGGTTCTTTGGGAGAGACCCAGTACTTC.

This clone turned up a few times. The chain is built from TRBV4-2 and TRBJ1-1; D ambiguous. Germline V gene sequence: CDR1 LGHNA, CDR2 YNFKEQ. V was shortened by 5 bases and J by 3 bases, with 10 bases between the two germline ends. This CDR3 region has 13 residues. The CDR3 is CASSLSPDTEAFF. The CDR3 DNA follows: TGTGCCAGCAGCTTGTCTCCAGACACTGAAGCTTTCTTT.

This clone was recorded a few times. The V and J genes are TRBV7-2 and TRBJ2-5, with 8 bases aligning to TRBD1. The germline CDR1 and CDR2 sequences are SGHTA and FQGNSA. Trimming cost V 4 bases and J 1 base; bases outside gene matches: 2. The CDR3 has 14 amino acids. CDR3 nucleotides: TGTGCCAGCAGCTACGGACAGGGCCAAGAGACCCAGTACTTC. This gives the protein CASSYGQGQETQYF.

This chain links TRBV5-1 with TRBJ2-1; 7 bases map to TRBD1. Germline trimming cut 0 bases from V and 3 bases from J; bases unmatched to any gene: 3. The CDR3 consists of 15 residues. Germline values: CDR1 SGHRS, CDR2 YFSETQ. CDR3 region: CASSLVGQDYNEQFF. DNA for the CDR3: TGCGCCAGCAGCTTGGTCGGACAGGACTACAATGAGCAGTTCTTC.

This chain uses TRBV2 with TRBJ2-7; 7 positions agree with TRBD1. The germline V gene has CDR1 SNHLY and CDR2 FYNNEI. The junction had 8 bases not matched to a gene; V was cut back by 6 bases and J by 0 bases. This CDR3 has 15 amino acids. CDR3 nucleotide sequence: TGTGCCAGCAGGAAGTCGACAGGGAGCTCCTACGAGCAGTACTTC. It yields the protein CASRKSTGSSYEQYF.

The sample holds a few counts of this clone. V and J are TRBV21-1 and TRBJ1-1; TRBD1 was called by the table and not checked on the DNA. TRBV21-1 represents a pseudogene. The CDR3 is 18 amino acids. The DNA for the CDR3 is TGTGCCAGCAGCAAAGCGCGGCTTAGAGGGGGCGTGAACACTGAAGCTTTCTTT. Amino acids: CASSKARLRGGVNTEAFF.

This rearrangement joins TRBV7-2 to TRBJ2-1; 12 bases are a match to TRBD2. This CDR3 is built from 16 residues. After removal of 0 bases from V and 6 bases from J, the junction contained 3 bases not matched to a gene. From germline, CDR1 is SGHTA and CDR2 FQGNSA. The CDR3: CASSLAGTSGSNEQFF. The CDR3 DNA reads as TGTGCCAGCAGCTTAGCCGGGACTAGCGGGTCCAATGAGCAGTTCTTC.

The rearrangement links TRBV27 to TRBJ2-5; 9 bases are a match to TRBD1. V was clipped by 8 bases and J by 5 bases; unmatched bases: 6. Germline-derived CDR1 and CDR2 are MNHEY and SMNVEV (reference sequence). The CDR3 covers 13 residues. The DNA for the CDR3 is TGTGCCAGCGGCCGGGACAGGGCTGAGACCCAGTACTTC. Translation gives CASGRDRAETQYF.

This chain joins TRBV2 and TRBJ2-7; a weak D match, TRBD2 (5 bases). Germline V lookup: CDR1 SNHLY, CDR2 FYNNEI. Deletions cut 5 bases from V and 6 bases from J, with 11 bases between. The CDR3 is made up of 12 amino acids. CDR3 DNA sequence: TGTGCCAGCAGTTACCCTAGCAGCGAGCAGTACTTC. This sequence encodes CASSYPSSEQYF.

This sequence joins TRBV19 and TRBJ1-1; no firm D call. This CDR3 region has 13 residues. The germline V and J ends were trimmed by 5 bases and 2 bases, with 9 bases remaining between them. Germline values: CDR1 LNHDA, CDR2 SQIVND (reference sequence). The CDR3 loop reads CASSSLINTEAFF. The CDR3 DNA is TGTGCCAGTAGTTCACTCATAAACACTGAAGCTTTCTTT.

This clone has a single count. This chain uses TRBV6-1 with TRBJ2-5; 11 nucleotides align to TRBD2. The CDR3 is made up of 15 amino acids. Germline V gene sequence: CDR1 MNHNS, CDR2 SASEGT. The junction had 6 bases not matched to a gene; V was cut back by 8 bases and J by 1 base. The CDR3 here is CASRLAGNPQETQYF. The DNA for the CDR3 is TGTGCCAGCCGACTAGCGGGAAATCCCCAAGAGACCCAGTACTTC.

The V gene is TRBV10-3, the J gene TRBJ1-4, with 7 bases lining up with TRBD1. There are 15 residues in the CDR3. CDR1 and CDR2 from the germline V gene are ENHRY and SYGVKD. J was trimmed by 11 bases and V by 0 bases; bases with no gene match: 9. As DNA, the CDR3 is TGTGCCATCAGTGAGTCGACAGGGAGCAGTGGGAAACTGTTTTTT. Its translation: CAISESTGSSGKLFF.

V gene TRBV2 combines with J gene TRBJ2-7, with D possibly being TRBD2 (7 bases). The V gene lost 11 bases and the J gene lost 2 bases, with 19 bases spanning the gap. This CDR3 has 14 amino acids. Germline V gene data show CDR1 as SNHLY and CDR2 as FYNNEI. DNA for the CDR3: TGTGCCTCCTATGTCGGCGGGGGCACCTACGAGCAGTACTTC. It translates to CASYVGGGTYEQYF.

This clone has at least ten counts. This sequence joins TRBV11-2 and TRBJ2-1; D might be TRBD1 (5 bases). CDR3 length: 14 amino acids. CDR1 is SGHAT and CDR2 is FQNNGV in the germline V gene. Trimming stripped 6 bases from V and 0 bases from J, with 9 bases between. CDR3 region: CASSTQGSYNEQFF. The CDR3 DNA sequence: TGTGCCAGCAGTACCCAGGGCTCCTACAATGAGCAGTTCTTC.

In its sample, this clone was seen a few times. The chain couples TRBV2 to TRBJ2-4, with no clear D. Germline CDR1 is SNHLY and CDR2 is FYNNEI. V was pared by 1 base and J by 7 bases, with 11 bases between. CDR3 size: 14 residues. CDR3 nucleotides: TGTGCCAGCAGTGAAGGGGTAGCTGGGAACATTCAGTACTTC. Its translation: CASSEGVAGNIQYF.

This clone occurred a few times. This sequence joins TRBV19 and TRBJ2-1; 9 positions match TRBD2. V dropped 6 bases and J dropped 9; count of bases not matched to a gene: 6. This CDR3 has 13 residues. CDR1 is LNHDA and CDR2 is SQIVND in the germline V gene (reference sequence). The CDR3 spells CASSTGLAGEQFF. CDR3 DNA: TGTGCCAGTAGCACGGGACTAGCAGGTGAGCAGTTCTTC.

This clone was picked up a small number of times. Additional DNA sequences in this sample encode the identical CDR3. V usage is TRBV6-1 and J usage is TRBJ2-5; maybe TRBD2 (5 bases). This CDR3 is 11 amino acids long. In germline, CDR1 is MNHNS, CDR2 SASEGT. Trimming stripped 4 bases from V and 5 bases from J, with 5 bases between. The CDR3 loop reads CASSAGETQYF. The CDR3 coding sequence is TGTGCCAGCAGTGCGGGGGAGACCCAGTACTTC.

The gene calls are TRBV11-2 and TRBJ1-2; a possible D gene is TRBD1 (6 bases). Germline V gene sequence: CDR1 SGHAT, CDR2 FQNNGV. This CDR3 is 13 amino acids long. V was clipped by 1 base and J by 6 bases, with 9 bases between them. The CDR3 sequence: CASSLAYRDGYTF. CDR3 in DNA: TGTGCCAGCAGCTTAGCGTACAGGGATGGCTACACCTTC.

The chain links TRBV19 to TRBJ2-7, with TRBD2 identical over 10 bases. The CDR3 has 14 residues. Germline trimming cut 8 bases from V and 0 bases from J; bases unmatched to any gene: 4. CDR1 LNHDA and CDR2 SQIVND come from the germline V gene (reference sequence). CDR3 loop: CASRTSGNSYEQYF. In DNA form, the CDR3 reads TGTGCCAGTCGGACTAGCGGAAACTCCTACGAGCAGTACTTC.

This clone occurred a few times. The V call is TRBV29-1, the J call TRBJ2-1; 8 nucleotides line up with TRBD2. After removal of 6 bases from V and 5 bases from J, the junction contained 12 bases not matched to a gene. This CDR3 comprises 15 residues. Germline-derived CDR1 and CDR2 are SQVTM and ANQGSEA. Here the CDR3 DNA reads TGCAGCGTCGGGGGGGGGTCCCCCTTGAACAATGAGCAGTTCTTC. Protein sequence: CSVGGGSPLNNEQFF.

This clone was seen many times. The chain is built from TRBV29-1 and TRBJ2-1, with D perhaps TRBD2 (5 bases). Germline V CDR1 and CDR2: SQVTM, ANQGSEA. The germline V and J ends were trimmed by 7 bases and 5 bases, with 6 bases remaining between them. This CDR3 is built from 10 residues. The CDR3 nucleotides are TGCAGCGGGGAGCACAATGAGCAGTTCTTC. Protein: CSGEHNEQFF.

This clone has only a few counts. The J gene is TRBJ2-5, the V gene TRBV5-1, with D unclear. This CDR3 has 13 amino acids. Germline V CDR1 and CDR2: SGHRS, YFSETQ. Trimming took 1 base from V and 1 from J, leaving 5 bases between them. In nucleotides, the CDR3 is TGCGCCAGCAGCTTGCGTCTCCAAGAGACCCAGTACTTC. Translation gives CASSLRLQETQYF.

The CDR3 bases are TGTGCCAGCAGCTGGCGACAGGTTAGCTCCTACGAGCAGTACTTC. Encoded protein: CASSWRQVSSYEQYF. This chain joins TRBV11-1 and TRBJ2-7, with D possibly TRBD1 on 6 matching bases. This CDR3 region has 15 residues. Trimming shortened V by 4 bases and J by 0 bases, and 13 bases separated the two germline ends. Germline loops: CDR1 SGHAT, CDR2 FQDESV (reference sequence).